This is a list of T cell receptor beta chains from one sample in a study of radiation and T cells in renal cell carcinoma. Only in-frame clones appear in the TCRdb table, and some are missing; sequencing was by immunoSEQ multiplex PCR. The sample holds 130,000 to 150,000 clones, about 88% seen once. Sequenced here: blood, sampled from a patient whose treatment included radiotherapy and nephrectomy. The receptors were sampled from a woman in her forties or fifties with renal cell carcinoma. The CDR3 runs from the conserved cysteine through the conserved F or W. For some rows the clone size is stated as once, few or many, or as a class when expanded; others skip it.

clone_size	v_call	cdr3_length	j_call	cdr3_aa
NA	TRBV6-6	13	TRBJ1-2	CASSLSLNYGYTF
NA	TRBV6-5	16	TRBJ1-4	CASSSPGGATNEKLFF
NA	TRBV2	12	TRBJ2-7	CASSVQGSEQYF
NA	TRBV7-2	18	TRBJ2-4	CASSLVAGDLIAKNIQYF
few	TRBV6-1	15	TRBJ2-2	CASSETTDNTGELFF
NA	TRBV5-6	15	TRBJ1-1	CASSLWTVRNTEAFF
NA	TRBV30	13	TRBJ2-7	CAWTATGRGEQYF
NA	TRBV7-3	18	TRBJ2-3	CASSLNARGVMGTDTQYF
once	TRBV6-5	15	TRBJ2-7	CATMGRDRSSYEQYF
NA	TRBV9	16	TRBJ2-5	CASSVAPSLGQETQYF
once	TRBV6-6	13	TRBJ1-1	CASSGGASTEAFF
NA	TRBV18	13	TRBJ1-1	CASSPPGDTEAFF
NA	TRBV11-2	15	TRBJ2-3	CASSLQGARLDTQYF
NA	TRBV4-1	16	TRBJ2-7	CASSQEEGDTPREQYF
NA	TRBV6-6	16	TRBJ2-3	CASSYEVRGGQDTQYF
NA	TRBV6-6	13	TRBJ2-7	CASRLQDSYEQYF
NA	TRBV10-1	14	NA	CASSIGQGPYEQYF
NA	TRBV11-2	12	TRBJ2-1	CASSLREAEQFF
few	TRBV9	12	TRBJ2-1	CASSVGDNEQFF
few	TRBV25-1	13	TRBJ1-4	CASRVGLSEKLFF
NA	TRBV19	15	TRBJ1-1	CASSMEAVSITEAFF
NA	TRBV15	16	TRBJ2-1	CATSRGAGVAGNEQFF
NA	TRBV4-3	17	TRBJ2-2	CASSQETGGFNTGELFF
NA	TRBV7-9	14	TRBJ1-2	CASSYLGASYGYTF
once	TRBV19	16	TRBJ1-5	CASSRGTGRFDQPQHF
NA	TRBV18	16	TRBJ2-4	CASSPGTGGPKNIQYF
NA	TRBV7-2	17	TRBJ2-1	CASSSLTSGGPYNEQFF
NA	TRBV7-7	16	TRBJ2-2	CASSSRQGANTGELFF
NA	TRBV18	16	TRBJ2-2	CASSPSLGSFPGELFF
NA	TRBV14	18	TRBJ2-2	CASSQAYGQGANTGELFF
NA	TRBV30	14	TRBJ1-5	CAWSRLRSNQPQHF
once	TRBV5-1	16	TRBJ1-4	CASSRTGGLTNEKLFF
NA	TRBV9	15	TRBJ2-5	CASSGIAGGQETQYF
NA	TRBV6-5	15	TRBJ1-2	CASSYNTGGVSGYTF
NA	TRBV6-5	15	TRBJ2-1	CASSYTGTGNNEQFF
NA	TRBV19	15	TRBJ1-1	CASSMLGTGATEAFF
NA	TRBV7-2	15	TRBJ2-1	CASSSLAGGYNEQFF
NA	TRBV6-1	15	TRBJ1-5	CASSWTGVGNQPQHF
NA	TRBV15	15	TRBJ1-5	CATSRGTYSNQPQHF
NA	TRBV6-1	17	TRBJ2-3	CASSDILAGFGTDTQYF
NA	TRBV19	14	TRBJ2-2	CASLAPVNTGELFF
NA	TRBV5-1	14	TRBJ2-5	CASSSLGGGETQYF
NA	TRBV18	15	TRBJ1-6	CASSREQGYNSPLHF
NA	TRBV11-3	13	TRBJ1-1	CASSLGTSTEAFF
NA	TRBV30	15	TRBJ1-6	CAWSVGEQGHSPLHF
NA	TRBV11-2	11	TRBJ2-7	CASSLRGEQYF
NA	TRBV11-2	15	TRBJ2-5	CASSSAGTGVEAQYF
many	TRBV5-8	15	TRBJ1-6	CASSHGQGGNSPLHF
NA	TRBV10-2	13	TRBJ1-1	CATNTAGGAEAFF
NA	TRBV5-6	16	TRBJ1-1	CASSPSSTDLNTEAFF
NA	TRBV5-1	14	TRBJ2-2	CASSWTTNTGELFF
NA	TRBV6-6	12	TRBJ1-1	CASNQMNTEAFF
NA	TRBV29-1	15	TRBJ2-1	CSAGIGSGGANEQFF
NA	TRBV7-2	14	TRBJ1-4	CASSWTGINEKLFF
NA	TRBV14	13	TRBJ1-5	CASSQGGYQPQHF
NA	TRBV29-1	15	TRBJ2-7	CSASRRGQGADEQYF
NA	TRBV4-3	15	TRBJ2-6	CASSQDLTGANVLTF
NA	TRBV9	15	TRBJ1-6	CASSTRTAYNSPLHF
NA	TRBV6-5	14	TRBJ2-4	CASSSTWGENIQYF
NA	TRBV4-2	18	TRBJ2-6	CASSQDPGGSSGANVLTF